The present T cell receptor beta chain was sequenced within a study of blood T cell repertoires in COVID-19. Study-wide context: Donors in the United States, Italy and Spain gave samples during acute or convalescent COVID-19. T cells, B-cell-depleted T cells, or PBMCs supplied cDNA or gDNA.

Germline V CDR1 and CDR2: SGHVS, FNYEAQ. The trim removed 6 bases at V and 7 bases at J, leaving 6 bases unmatched. The CDR3 has 16 residues. Original handling: Amplifying reference gene primers gave estimates of nucleated cell counts. Method: immunoSEQ multiplex PCR; TCRdb's copy keeps in-frame clones and lacks some. The V and J calls and clone size were taken over from that table, and D and trimming were inferred from the DNA. The sample shows approximately 300,000 clones, around nine tenths of them seen only once. J is TRBJ2-1 and V is TRBV7-6, with 16 bases that match TRBD2. Material: peripheral blood. This clonotype was sampled from a man aged 25 to 40 with acute or convalescent COVID-19. CDR3 DNA: TGTGCCAGCAGGGGACTAGCGGGGGGGCCTGGGAATGAGCAGTTCTTC. It codes for CASRGLAGGPGNEQFF.